This TCR beta chain was documented in a study of spatial heterogeneity in lung cancer. Study outcomes and limitations: Ubiquitous, expanded tumor-derived TCRs were more frequently observed in blood at resection than at follow-up.

Between the trimmed V and J ends, which lost 6 bases and 3 bases, there was a span of 12 bases. Germline CDR1 is DFQATT and CDR2 is SNEGSKA (reference sequence). This CDR3 contains 12 residues. Each CDR3 protein gets one entry after TCRdb re-called the 5' RACE reads with MiXCR. This sample has around 63,000 distinct CDR3 sequences; 6.3% occur once, and the top ten carry roughly 14%. This clonotype was counted many times. Its antigen is not identified. Time point defined: sample taken at primary tumor resection. There were 72 donors, all of them untreated patients with early-stage non-small cell lung cancer.

This clonotype was sampled from a female donor with early-stage non-small cell lung cancer. The chain employs TRBV20-1 and TRBJ2-7, with D hard to call. The source was PBMCs, collected at surgery. The CDR3 sequence is CSAPTDNYEQYF. The CDR3 DNA follows: TGCAGTGCCCCTACGGATAACTACGAGCAGTACTTC.